This T cell receptor beta chain was found in a study of OX40 agonist ivuxolimab in advanced cancers. Study-wide results and caveats: Compared with CD4+, CD8+ T cells on average had more expanded clones.

Comment on this clone: Its target is not known.

Using immunoSEQ multiplex PCR, the repertoire was profiled, and TCRdb retains in-frame clones only, with some absent. The sample has about 32,000 clones; roughly four fifths are singletons. The CDR3 is 13 residues long. Germline-derived CDR1 and CDR2 are MDHEN and SYDVKM. V lost 3 bases to trimming and J lost 3 bases, with 6 bases between them. The sequence was obtained from an adult with an advanced solid tumor such as melanoma, head and neck, liver or kidney cancer. The chain carries TRBV28 and TRBJ2-1; no definite D call. The sample was CD4+ or CD8+ T cells sorted from blood, taken in a trial of the OX40 agonist ivuxolimab. CDR3 loop: CASSFYSYNEQFF. CDR3 coding DNA: TGTGCCAGCAGTTTTTACAGCTACAATGAGCAGTTCTTC.